This paragraph covers one T cell receptor beta chain sequence. Its antigen is still unknown. Germline assignment: CDR1 SGDLS and CDR2 YYNGEE. The CDR3 spans 16 residues. Trimming cost V 3 bases and J 10 bases; bases outside gene matches: 8. Regions amplified from RNA transcripts were the TCR beta CDR3 regions. RT-PCR in the first round (using the HTBI primer set) targeted the TCR CDR3. MiXCR was run by TCRdb on the multiplex PCR reads, yielding one entry per CDR3 protein. The table records roughly 350,000 distinct CDR3 sequences, over 11% of them present only once. The data stem from a study of T cells in Graves' hyperthyroidism and ophthalmopathy. Study-level findings and limits: In the blood, most expanded thyroid clonotypes above 0.001 appeared as well.

V gene TRBV9 combines with J gene TRBJ2-1; 15 bases agree with TRBD2. The sequence was collected from a woman in her twenties or thirties with Graves' hyperthyroidism. The sample was blood. CDR3 in amino acids: CASSASGTSGRQEQFF. The CDR3 DNA is TGTGCCAGCAGCGCCTCCGGGACTAGCGGGAGGCAAGAGCAGTTCTTC.